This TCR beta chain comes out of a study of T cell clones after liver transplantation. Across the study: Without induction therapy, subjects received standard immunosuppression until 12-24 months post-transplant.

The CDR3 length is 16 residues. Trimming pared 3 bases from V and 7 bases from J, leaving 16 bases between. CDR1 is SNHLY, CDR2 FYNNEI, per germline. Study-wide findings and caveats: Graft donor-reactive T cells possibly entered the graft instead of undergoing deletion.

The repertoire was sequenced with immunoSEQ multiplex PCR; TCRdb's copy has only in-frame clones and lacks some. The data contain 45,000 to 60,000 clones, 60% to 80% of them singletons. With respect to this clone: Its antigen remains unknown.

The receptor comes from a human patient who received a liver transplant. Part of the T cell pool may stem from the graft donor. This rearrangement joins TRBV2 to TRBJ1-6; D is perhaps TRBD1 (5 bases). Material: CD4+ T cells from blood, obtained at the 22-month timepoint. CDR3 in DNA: TGTGCCAGCAGTGAGGCATCCGTCCGACAGAATTCACCCCTCCACTTT. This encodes CASSEASVRQNSPLHF.